Below, 4 T cell receptor beta chains from the same sample are listed, as sequenced in a study of cytomegalovirus exposure and HLA in healthy donors. In the PCR, 60 Vbeta and 13 Jbeta primers were used. The repertoire was sequenced with immunoSEQ multiplex PCR; TCRdb's copy has only in-frame clones and lacks some. Here the sample spans fewer than 250,000 clones, about 89% being singletons. What was sequenced was PBMCs. Receptors were obtained from a man aged 25-45 years in good health and CMV-seronegative.

This sequence joins TRBV6-1 and TRBJ1-4, with 8 bases that match TRBD1. This CDR3 spans 14 amino acids. Trimming cost V 3 bases and J 5 bases; bases outside gene matches: 2. CDR1 and CDR2 (germline): MNHNS, SASEGT. CDR3 DNA sequence: TGTGCCAGCAGTGACAGGGGGCGAAATGAAAAACTGTTTTTT. Translation gives CASSDRGRNEKLFF.

This sequence joins TRBV7-2 and TRBJ1-6; D call uncertain. V shed 0 bases and J shed 10 bases, with 7 bases lying between them. The V gene's germline CDR1 is SGHTA and CDR2 FQGNSA. The CDR3 consists of 13 residues. The CDR3 DNA follows: TGTGCCAGCAGCTTAGCCACGGGATCACCCCTCCACTTT. The encoded protein is CASSLATGSPLHF. Based on the CDR3 plus reference TRBV7-2 and TRBJ1-6, the full variable domain is GAGVSQSPSNKVTEKGKDVELRCDPISGHTALYWYRQSLGQGLEFLIYFQGNSAPDKSGLPSDRFSAERTGGSVSTLTIQRTQQEDSAVYLCASSLATGSPLHFGNGTRLTVT.

The V gene is TRBV19, the J gene TRBJ2-1; the match to TRBD2 covers 9 bases. Germline V lookup: CDR1 LNHDA, CDR2 SQIVND (reference sequence). J gave up 7 bases and V 8 bases, and 6 bases lay outside the gene matches. The CDR3 spans 13 residues. The CDR3 DNA reads as TGTGCCAGTGGCCCCACTAGCGGGAATGAGCAGTTCTTC. This sequence encodes CASGPTSGNEQFF.

This clone was seen once. The chain joins TRBV27 to TRBJ2-1; 13 bases are shared with TRBD2. Looked up from germline, CDR1 is MNHEY and CDR2 is SMNVEV (reference sequence). The CDR3 is made up of 17 amino acids. V lost 2 bases, J lost 7 bases, and 8 bases stayed unmatched. The chain's CDR3 is CASSLPGTSGISNEQFF. DNA of the CDR3: TGTGCCAGCAGTTTACCGGGGACTAGCGGGATTTCGAATGAGCAGTTCTTC.